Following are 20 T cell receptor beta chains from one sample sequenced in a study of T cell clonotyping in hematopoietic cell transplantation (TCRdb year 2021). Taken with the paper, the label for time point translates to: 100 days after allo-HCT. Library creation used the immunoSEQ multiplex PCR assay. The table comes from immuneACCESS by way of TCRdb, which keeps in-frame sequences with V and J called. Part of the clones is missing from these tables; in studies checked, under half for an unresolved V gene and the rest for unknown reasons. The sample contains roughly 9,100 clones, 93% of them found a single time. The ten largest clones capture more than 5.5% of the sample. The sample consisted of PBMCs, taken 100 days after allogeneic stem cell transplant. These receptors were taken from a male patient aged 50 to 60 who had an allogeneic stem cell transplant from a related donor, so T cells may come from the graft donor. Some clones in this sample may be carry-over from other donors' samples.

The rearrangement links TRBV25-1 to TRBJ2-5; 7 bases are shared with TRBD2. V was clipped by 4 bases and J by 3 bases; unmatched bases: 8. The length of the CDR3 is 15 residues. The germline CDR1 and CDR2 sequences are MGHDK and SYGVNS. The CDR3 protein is CASSANTGGKETQYF. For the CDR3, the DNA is TGTGCCAGCAGTGCGAACACGGGGGGAAAAGAGACCCAGTACTTC.

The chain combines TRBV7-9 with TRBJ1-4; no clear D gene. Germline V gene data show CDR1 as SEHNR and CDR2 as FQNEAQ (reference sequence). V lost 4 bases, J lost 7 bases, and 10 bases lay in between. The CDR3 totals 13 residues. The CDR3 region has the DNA TGTGCCAGCAGCTGGGCCGAGCCTGAAAAACTGTTTTTT. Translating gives CASSWAEPEKLFF.

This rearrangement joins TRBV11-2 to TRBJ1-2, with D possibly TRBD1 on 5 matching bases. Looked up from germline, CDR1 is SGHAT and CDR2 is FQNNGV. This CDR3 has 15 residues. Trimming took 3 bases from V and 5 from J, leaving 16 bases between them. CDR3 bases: TGTGCCAGCAGCTTCCAGGGCTCGGGAGGGTATGGCTACACCTTC. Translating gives CASSFQGSGGYGYTF. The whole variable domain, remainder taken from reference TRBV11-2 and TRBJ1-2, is EAGVAQSPRYKIIEKRQSVAFWCNPISGHATLYWYQQILGQGPKLLIQFQNNGVVDDSQLPKDRFSAERLKGVDSTLKIQPAKLEDSAVYLCASSFQGSGGYGYTFGSGTRLTVV.

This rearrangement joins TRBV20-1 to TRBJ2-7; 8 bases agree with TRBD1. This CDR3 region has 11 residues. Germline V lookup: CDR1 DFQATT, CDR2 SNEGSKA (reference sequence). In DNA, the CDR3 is TGCAGCGGACAGGGAGGCTACGAGCAGTACTTC. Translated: CSGQGGYEQYF.

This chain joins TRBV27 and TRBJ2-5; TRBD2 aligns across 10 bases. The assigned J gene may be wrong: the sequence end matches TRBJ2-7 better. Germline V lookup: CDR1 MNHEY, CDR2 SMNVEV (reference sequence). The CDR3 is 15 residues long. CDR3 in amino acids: CASSPNLAGVGEQYF. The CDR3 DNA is TGTGCCAGCAGTCCAAACCTAGCGGGAGTGGGCGAGCAGTACTTC.

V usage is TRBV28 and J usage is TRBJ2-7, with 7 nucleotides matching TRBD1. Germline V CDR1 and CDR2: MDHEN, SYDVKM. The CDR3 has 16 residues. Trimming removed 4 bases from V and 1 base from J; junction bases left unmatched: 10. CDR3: CASSSPGQKFSYEQYF. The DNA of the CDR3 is TGTGCCAGCAGTTCACCGGGACAGAAATTTTCCTACGAGCAGTACTTC.

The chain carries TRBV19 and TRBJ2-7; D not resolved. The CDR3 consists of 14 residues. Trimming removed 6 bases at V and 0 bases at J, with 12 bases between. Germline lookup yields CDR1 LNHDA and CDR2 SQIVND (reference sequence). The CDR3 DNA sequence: TGTGCCAGTAGCGCAGTGGACGCCTCCTACGAGCAGTACTTC. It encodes CASSAVDASYEQYF.

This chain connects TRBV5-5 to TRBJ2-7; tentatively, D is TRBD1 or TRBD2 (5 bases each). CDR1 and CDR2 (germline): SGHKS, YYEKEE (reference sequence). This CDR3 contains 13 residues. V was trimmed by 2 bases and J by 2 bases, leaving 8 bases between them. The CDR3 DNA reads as TGTGCCAGCAGCTTAGGGACCACCTACGAGCAGTACTTC. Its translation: CASSLGTTYEQYF.

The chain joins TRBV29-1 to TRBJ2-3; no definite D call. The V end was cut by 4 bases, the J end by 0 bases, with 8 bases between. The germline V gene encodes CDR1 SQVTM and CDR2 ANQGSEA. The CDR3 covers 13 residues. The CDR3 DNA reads TGCAGCGTTGCTAAGCCTAGCACAGATACGCAGTATTTT. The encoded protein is CSVAKPSTDTQYF.

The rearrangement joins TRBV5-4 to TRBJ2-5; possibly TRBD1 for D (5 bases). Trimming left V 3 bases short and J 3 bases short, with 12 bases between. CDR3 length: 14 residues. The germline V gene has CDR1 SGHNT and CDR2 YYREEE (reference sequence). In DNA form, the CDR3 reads TGTGCCAGCAGCTCTCAGGGTAGGGAAGAGACCCAGTACTTC. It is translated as CASSSQGREETQYF. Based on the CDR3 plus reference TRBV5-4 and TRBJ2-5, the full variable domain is ETGVTQSPTHLIKTRGQQVTLRCSSQSGHNTVSWYQQALGQGPQFIFQYYREEENGRGNFPPRFSGLQFPNYSSELNVNALELDDSALYLCASSSQGREETQYFGPGTRLLVL.

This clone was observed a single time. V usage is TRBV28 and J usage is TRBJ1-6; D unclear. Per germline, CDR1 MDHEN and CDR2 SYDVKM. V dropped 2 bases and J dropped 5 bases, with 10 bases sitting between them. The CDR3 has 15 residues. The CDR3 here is CASSLGQVDNSPLHF. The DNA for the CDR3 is TGTGCCAGCAGTTTAGGGCAGGTCGATAATTCACCCCTCCACTTT.

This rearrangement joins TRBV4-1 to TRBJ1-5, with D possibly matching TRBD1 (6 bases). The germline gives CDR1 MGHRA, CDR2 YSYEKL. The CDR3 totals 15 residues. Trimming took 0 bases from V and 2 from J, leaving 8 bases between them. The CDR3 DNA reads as TGCGCCAGCAGCCAAGATTCAGGGGGCAATCAGCCCCAGCATTTT. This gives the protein CASSQDSGGNQPQHF.

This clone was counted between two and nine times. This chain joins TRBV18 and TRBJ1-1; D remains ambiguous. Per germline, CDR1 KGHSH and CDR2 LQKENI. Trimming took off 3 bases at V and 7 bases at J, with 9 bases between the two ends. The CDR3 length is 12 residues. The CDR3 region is CASSPEHYEAFF. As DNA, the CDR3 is TGTGCCAGCTCACCTGAGCACTATGAAGCTTTCTTT.

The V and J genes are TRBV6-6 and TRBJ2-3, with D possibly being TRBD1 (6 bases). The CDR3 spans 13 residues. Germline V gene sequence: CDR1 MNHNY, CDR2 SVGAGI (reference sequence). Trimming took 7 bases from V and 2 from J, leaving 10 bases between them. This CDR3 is CASTGQNTDTQYF. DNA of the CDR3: TGTGCCAGCACCGGACAGAACACAGATACGCAGTATTTT.

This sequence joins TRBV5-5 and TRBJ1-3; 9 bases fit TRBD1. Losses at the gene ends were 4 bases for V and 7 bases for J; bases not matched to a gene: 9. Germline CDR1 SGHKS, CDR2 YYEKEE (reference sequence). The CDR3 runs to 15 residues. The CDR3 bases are TGTGCCAGCAGCCGGGGACAGGGATTCGTGAACACCATATATTTT. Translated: CASSRGQGFVNTIYF. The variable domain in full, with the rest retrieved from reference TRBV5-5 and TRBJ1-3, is DAGVTQSPTHLIKTRGQQVTLRCSPISGHKSVSWYQQVLGQGPQFIFQYYEKEERGRGNFPDRFSARQFPNYSSELNVNALLLGDSALYLCASSRGQGFVNTIYFGEGSWLTVV.

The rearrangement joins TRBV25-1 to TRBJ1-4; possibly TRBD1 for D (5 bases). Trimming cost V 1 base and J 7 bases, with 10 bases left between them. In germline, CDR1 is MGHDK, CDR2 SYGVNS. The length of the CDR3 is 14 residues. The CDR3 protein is CASSEWGELEKLFF. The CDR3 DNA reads TGTGCCAGCAGTGAATGGGGGGAACTTGAAAAACTGTTTTTT.

CDR3 residues: CASSRSGGAKETQYF. CDR3 sequence (DNA): TGTGCCAGCTCTCGCAGCGGGGGGGCTAAAGAGACCCAGTACTTC. V usage is TRBV18 and J usage is TRBJ2-5, with TRBD2 matching over 10 bases. Germline values: CDR1 KGHSH, CDR2 LQKENI. The CDR3 extends over 15 amino acids. Losses at the gene ends were 6 bases for V and 3 bases for J; bases not matched to a gene: 7.

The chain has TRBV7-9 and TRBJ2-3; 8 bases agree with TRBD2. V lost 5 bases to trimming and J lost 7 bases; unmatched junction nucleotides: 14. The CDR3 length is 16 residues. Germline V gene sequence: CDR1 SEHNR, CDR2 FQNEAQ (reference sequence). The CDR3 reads CASSNPPGLVLYTQYF. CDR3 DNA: TGTGCCAGCAGCAATCCTCCGGGACTAGTTCTGTATACGCAGTATTTT.

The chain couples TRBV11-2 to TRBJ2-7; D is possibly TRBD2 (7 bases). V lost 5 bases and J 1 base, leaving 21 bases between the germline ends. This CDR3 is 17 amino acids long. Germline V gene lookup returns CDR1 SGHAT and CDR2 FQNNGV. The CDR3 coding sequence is TGTGCCAGCAGCACCTACCGGGGGGCAGGGTGGTCCTACGAGCAGTACTTC. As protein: CASSTYRGAGWSYEQYF. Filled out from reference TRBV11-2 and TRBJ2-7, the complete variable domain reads EAGVAQSPRYKIIEKRQSVAFWCNPISGHATLYWYQQILGQGPKLLIQFQNNGVVDDSQLPKDRFSAERLKGVDSTLKIQPAKLEDSAVYLCASSTYRGAGWSYEQYFGPGTRLTVT.

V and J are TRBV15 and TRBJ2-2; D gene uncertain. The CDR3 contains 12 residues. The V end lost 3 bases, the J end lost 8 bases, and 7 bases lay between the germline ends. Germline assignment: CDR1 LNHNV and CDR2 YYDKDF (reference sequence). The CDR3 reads CATSSQAGELFF. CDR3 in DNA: TGTGCCACCAGCAGCCAGGCGGGGGAGCTGTTTTTT.